Listed here are 3 T cell receptor beta chains from one sample, sequenced in a study of blood T cell repertoires in COVID-19. Sequencing used immunoSEQ multiplex PCR; TCRdb keeps in-frame clones, though not all of them. In the table there are about 320,000 clones, under 90% of which are singletons. The sequencing sample was made of PBMCs or T cells enriched from blood (not recorded which). These receptors originate from a woman under 30 who had recovered from COVID-19.

This clone was counted only a few times. This rearrangement joins TRBV7-9 to TRBJ2-1, with 7 bases that match TRBD1. V was pared by 5 bases and J by 7 bases, with 5 bases of the junction left unmatched. The V gene's germline CDR1 is SEHNR and CDR2 FQNEAQ (reference sequence). The CDR3 is 13 residues long. In DNA, the CDR3 is TGTGCCAGCAGCGTTGGGACAGTGAATGAGCAGTTCTTC. It translates to CASSVGTVNEQFF.

This clone appeared a single time. This sequence joins TRBV19 and TRBJ2-5, with D maybe TRBD2 (5 bases). Germline V gives CDR1 LNHDA, CDR2 SQIVND (reference sequence). The CDR3 is 15 amino acids. Trimming removed 5 bases at V and 1 base at J, with 14 bases between. This CDR3 reads CASSFQAEPQETQYF. The CDR3 DNA is TGTGCCAGTAGTTTCCAAGCGGAGCCCCAAGAGACCCAGTACTTC.

The chain couples TRBV7-3 to TRBJ1-1; tentative D call: TRBD1 (6 bases). The CDR3 runs to 15 residues. CDR1 and CDR2 (germline): SGHTA, FQGTGA. V gave up 7 bases and J gave up 0 bases, with 15 bases separating them. This chain's CDR3 is CASIERGGLNTEAFF. CDR3 nucleotides: TGTGCCAGCATCGAAAGAGGGGGACTGAACACTGAAGCTTTCTTT.